These 7 T cell receptor beta chains came from one sample sequenced in a study of T-cell reconstitution after alpha-beta-depleted transplantation in children. TCRbeta library construction was performed incorporating unique molecular identifiers. TCRdb re-analysed the PCR reads in MiXCR, keeping a single row per CDR3 protein. The table has about 400,000 distinct CDR3 sequences, roughly 20% seen once. Sequenced material: PBMCs from the stem cell graft donor, taken from the stem cell graft. These receptors came from a human donor who donated a stem cell graft to a child with acute myeloid leukemia.

The chain carries TRBV4-3 and TRBJ2-1; D ambiguous. Germline CDR1 and CDR2: LGHNA and YSLEER. Trimming cost V 4 bases and J 0 bases, with 10 bases left between them. The CDR3 totals 15 residues. DNA for the CDR3: TGCGCCAGCAGCCTTGACGCTATCTCCTACAATGAGCAGTTCTTC. It yields the protein CASSLDAISYNEQFF.

In this sample, this clonotype turned up a few times. The chain has TRBV20-1 and TRBJ2-3, with 7 bases that match TRBD2. The CDR3 spans 13 residues. J was trimmed by 3 bases and V by 2 bases; bases with no gene match: 2. Germline values: CDR1 DFQATT, CDR2 SNEGSKA (reference sequence). The CDR3 coding sequence is TGCAGTGCTAGAAACGGGAGGACAGATACGCAGTATTTT. It codes for CSARNGRTDTQYF.

The chain carries TRBV9 and TRBJ2-5; perhaps TRBD1 as D (6 bases). Trimming left V 0 bases short and J 1 base short, with 7 bases between. The length of the CDR3 is 14 residues. Germline loops: CDR1 SGDLS, CDR2 YYNGEE. CDR3 coding DNA: TGTGCCAGCAGCGTAGTAGGGGGCCAAGAGACCCAGTACTTC. Protein product: CASSVVGGQETQYF.

Only one count was recorded for this clonotype. The V gene is TRBV6-1, the J gene TRBJ2-7, with a tentative D call TRBD2 (6 bases). In germline, CDR1 is MNHNS, CDR2 SASEGT. The V end was cut by 2 bases, the J end by 5 bases, with 16 bases between. The CDR3 loop spans 15 amino acids. The CDR3: CASSEPARGNDEQYF. CDR3 nucleotide sequence: TGTGCCAGCAGTGAACCCGCCCGGGGGAACGACGAGCAGTACTTC.

The V call is TRBV7-6, the J call TRBJ2-3; no definite D call. Germline CDR1 and CDR2: SGHVS and FNYEAQ. V was trimmed by 5 bases and J by 5 bases, leaving 8 bases between them. This CDR3 is 12 amino acids long. The CDR3 DNA sequence: TGTGCCAGCAGCCGCGAGTTAGATACGCAGTATTTT. Translation: CASSRELDTQYF. The whole variable domain, filled in from reference TRBV7-6 and TRBJ2-3, reads GAGVSQSPRYKVTKRGQDVALRCDPISGHVSLYWYRQALGQGPEFLTYFNYEAQQDKSGLPNDRFSAERPEGSISTLTIQRTEQRDSAMYRCASSRELDTQYFGPGTRLTVL.

The V and J genes are TRBV28 and TRBJ1-1; the D is unclear. From germline, CDR1 is MDHEN and CDR2 SYDVKM. This CDR3 has 13 amino acids. V dropped 4 bases and J dropped 5 bases, with 11 bases sitting between them. CDR3 loop: CASSSTLLTEAFF. The CDR3 DNA sequence: TGTGCCAGCAGTTCCACTCTTCTAACTGAAGCTTTCTTT.

The chain uses TRBV20-1 and TRBJ2-5; 11 bases line up with TRBD2. The V gene's germline CDR1 is DFQATT and CDR2 SNEGSKA (reference sequence). V lost 5 bases and J lost 5; bases outside the gene matches: 7. There are 14 residues in the CDR3. As DNA, the CDR3 is TGCAGTGCTGCTGGGACTAGCGGCCGGGAGACCCAGTACTTC. Translation gives CSAAGTSGRETQYF.